This passage covers 27 T cell receptor beta chains from one sample sequenced in a study of shared clonotypes between healthy human individuals. The protocol was immunoSEQ multiplex PCR, while the TCRdb copy is restricted to in-frame clones and leaves out a portion. The repertoire consists of 2 million to 3 million clones, with just over 90% occurring once and the leading ten covering 0.14%. Sequencing was done on a sample of naive CD4+ T cells sorted from blood. Subset of the sample: CD45RA+ positively selected. All receptors derive from a man aged 18 to 30 in good health.

The genes are TRBV18 and TRBJ1-2; TRBD1 might be the D (6 bases). This CDR3 is 13 amino acids long. Per the germline V gene, CDR1 is KGHSH and CDR2 is LQKENI. With 5 bases removed from V and 2 bases from J, the gap between germline ends came to 9 bases. Here the CDR3 reads CASSNQGNYGYTF. The CDR3 DNA reads TGTGCCAGCTCAAACCAGGGGAACTATGGCTACACCTTC.

The genes are TRBV18 and TRBJ1-5; 8 bases map to TRBD1. CDR3 size: 15 residues. The V gene's germline CDR1 is KGHSH and CDR2 LQKENI. Trimming removed 0 bases from V and 9 bases from J; junction bases left unmatched: 7. CDR3 sequence: CASSPPGQAFWPQHF. CDR3 bases: TGTGCCAGCTCACCACCGGGACAGGCTTTTTGGCCCCAGCATTTT.

The chain employs TRBV18 and TRBJ2-1; 10 positions agree with TRBD2. V was clipped by 3 bases and J by 4 bases; unmatched bases: 6. The germline gives CDR1 KGHSH, CDR2 LQKENI. The CDR3 runs to 16 residues. CDR3: CASSPVAGGSYNEQFF. CDR3 nucleotide sequence: TGTGCCAGCTCACCTGTAGCGGGAGGTTCTTACAATGAGCAGTTCTTC.

The chain employs TRBV7-9 and TRBJ1-5; D ambiguous. In germline, CDR1 is SEHNR, CDR2 FQNEAQ (reference sequence). This CDR3 has 12 amino acids. Trimming pared 0 bases from V and 9 bases from J, leaving 6 bases between. The CDR3: CASSLAGGPQHF. The CDR3 region has the DNA TGTGCCAGCAGCTTAGCGGGAGGGCCCCAGCATTTT.

For this clone: The identical CDR3 is also encoded by other nucleotide sequences in the sample. This chain joins TRBV27 and TRBJ1-1; no reliable D call. The CDR3 covers 13 residues. V was shortened by 5 bases and J by 1 base, with 8 bases between the two germline ends. CDR1 is MNHEY and CDR2 is SMNVEV in the germline V gene (reference sequence). CDR3 DNA sequence: TGTGCCAGCAGTCTCACAGAGAACACTGAAGCTTTCTTT. This gives the protein CASSLTENTEAFF.

The genes are TRBV18 and TRBJ1-1; D is possibly TRBD1 (5 bases). Germline V gene lookup returns CDR1 KGHSH and CDR2 LQKENI. The CDR3 is 15 amino acids. V lost 2 bases to trimming and J lost 3 bases, with 13 bases between them. This CDR3 is CASSPLAGWYTEAFF. Written as DNA, the CDR3 is TGTGCCAGCTCACCATTGGCAGGGTGGTACACTGAAGCTTTCTTT. Variable domain in full (rest from reference TRBV18 and TRBJ1-1): NAGVMQNPRHLVRRRGQEARLRCSPMKGHSHVYWYRQLPEEGLKFMVYLQKENIIDESGMPKERFSAEFPKEGPSILRIQQVVRGDSAAYFCASSPLAGWYTEAFFGQGTRLTVV.

This rearrangement joins TRBV10-3 to TRBJ1-4, with D possibly matching TRBD1 (5 bases). This CDR3 spans 15 amino acids. Trimming stripped 0 bases from V and 4 bases from J, with 9 bases between. The V gene's germline CDR1 is ENHRY and CDR2 SYGVKD. Written as DNA, the CDR3 is TGTGCCATCAGTGAGTCGAGGCAGGGTAATGAAAAACTGTTTTTT. This sequence encodes CAISESRQGNEKLFF.

This chain uses TRBV30 with TRBJ2-5; 8 nucleotides line up with TRBD2. The CDR3 sequence is 15 residues long. V was pared by 0 bases and J by 3 bases, with 6 bases of the junction left unmatched. From germline, CDR1 is GTSNPN and CDR2 SVGIG (reference sequence). The CDR3 bases are TGTGCCTGGAGTGTCGGGGGGGCGAGAGAAGAGACCCAGTACTTC. It yields the protein CAWSVGGAREETQYF.

The V and J genes are TRBV27 and TRBJ2-7; 10 nucleotides align to TRBD1. The trim removed 6 bases at V and 3 bases at J, leaving 5 bases unmatched. CDR3 length equals 14 residues. Per germline, CDR1 MNHEY and CDR2 SMNVEV (reference sequence). CDR3 amino acids: CASSRGTGDYEQYF. CDR3 coding DNA: TGTGCCAGCAGCCGAGGGACAGGGGACTACGAGCAGTACTTC.

The chain combines TRBV5-6 with TRBJ1-5; no firm D call. The CDR3 consists of 13 residues. Trimming took off 1 base at V and 4 bases at J, with 6 bases between the two ends. Germline CDR1 reads SGHDT; CDR2 reads YYEEEE. In DNA form, the CDR3 reads TGTGCCAGCAGCTTGACAGAGAATCAGCCCCAGCATTTT. This translates into CASSLTENQPQHF.

The chain couples TRBV30 to TRBJ2-2; no clear D. Germline V CDR1 and CDR2: GTSNPN, SVGIG (reference sequence). The V end lost 8 bases, the J end lost 5 bases, and 12 bases lay between the germline ends. This CDR3 is 12 amino acids long. The CDR3 spells CARPDGTGELFF. The CDR3, as DNA: TGTGCCCGCCCGGACGGTACCGGGGAGCTGTTTTTT.

This clone has more than one count but fewer than ten. The chain employs TRBV6-1 and TRBJ1-2; 7 bases map to TRBD1. V trimming: 3 bases; J trimming: 4 bases; junction bases outside the gene matches: 5. Germline loops: CDR1 MNHNS, CDR2 SASEGT. The CDR3 loop spans 14 amino acids. The CDR3 bases are TGTGCCAGCAGTGATAGGGGGACAGTCTATGGCTACACCTTC. As protein: CASSDRGTVYGYTF.

The chain recombines TRBV4-3 with TRBJ2-3, with D tentatively TRBD1 (7 bases). Germline assignment: CDR1 LGHNA and CDR2 YSLEER. Trimming left V 0 bases short and J 3 bases short, with 16 bases between. The CDR3 has 17 amino acids. DNA of the CDR3: TGCGCCAGCAGCCAAGATCAGGGGGGCGGCGGGACAGATACGCAGTATTTT. Translating it yields CASSQDQGGGGTDTQYF.

The V gene is TRBV4-3, the J gene TRBJ2-7; tentative D call: TRBD2 (5 bases). The germline V gene encodes CDR1 LGHNA and CDR2 YSLEER. The CDR3 spans 15 residues. V was clipped by 0 bases and J by 1 base, with 10 bases between them. The DNA of the CDR3 is TGCGCCAGCAGCCAAGAAGTGAGCGGTTCCTACGAGCAGTACTTC. Its protein is CASSQEVSGSYEQYF.

As DNA, the CDR3 is TGTGCCAGCACCTCCGGGACAGGGAATTCACCCCTCCACTTT. Translation: CASTSGTGNSPLHF. The chain joins TRBV6-5 to TRBJ1-6; TRBD1 agrees at 9 bases. CDR3 length: 14 amino acids. Per germline, CDR1 MNHEY and CDR2 SVGAGI. Trimming took 7 bases from V and 7 from J; bases not matched to a gene: 5.

The genes are TRBV4-3 and TRBJ1-2, with D possibly matching TRBD1 (6 bases). Trimming pared 4 bases from V and 6 bases from J, leaving 18 bases between. The CDR3 consists of 15 residues. The germline gives CDR1 LGHNA, CDR2 YSLEER. The CDR3 DNA is TGCGCCAGCAGCCCTAGACTACAGGGCTGGGATGGCTACACCTTC. Translated: CASSPRLQGWDGYTF.

The chain couples TRBV5-1 to TRBJ2-5, with D possibly TRBD2 on 6 matching bases. Between the trimmed V and J ends, which lost 1 base and 5 bases, there was a span of 18 bases. The CDR3 has 16 amino acids. CDR1 and CDR2 (germline): SGHRS, YFSETQ. The CDR3 region has the DNA TGCGCCAGCAGCTTGTCTGGCGGGGCGATATTGGAGACCCAGTACTTC. Residues: CASSLSGGAILETQYF.

V gene TRBV11-2 combines with J gene TRBJ1-2; no reliable D call. Germline lookup yields CDR1 SGHAT and CDR2 FQNNGV. V shed 1 base and J shed 5 bases, with 14 bases lying between them. CDR3 length equals 15 residues. The CDR3 here is CASSLVPDWSYGYTF. CDR3 sequence (DNA): TGTGCCAGCAGCTTAGTCCCCGACTGGAGTTATGGCTACACCTTC.

The chain couples TRBV5-4 to TRBJ2-7, with 7 nucleotides matching TRBD2. Losses at the gene ends were 3 bases for V and 5 bases for J; bases not matched to a gene: 11. Germline V lookup: CDR1 SGHNT, CDR2 YYREEE (reference sequence). This CDR3 comprises 15 residues. The CDR3 loop reads CASSSKQRGRDEQYF. The CDR3 DNA reads as TGTGCCAGCAGCTCCAAACAGCGGGGTCGGGACGAGCAGTACTTC. Combining the CDR3 with reference TRBV5-4 and TRBJ2-7 gives the whole variable domain ETGVTQSPTHLIKTRGQQVTLRCSSQSGHNTVSWYQQALGQGPQFIFQYYREEENGRGNFPPRFSGLQFPNYSSELNVNALELDDSALYLCASSSKQRGRDEQYFGPGTRLTVT.

The chain uses TRBV10-3 and TRBJ2-2; 7 bases match TRBD2. Germline V lookup: CDR1 ENHRY, CDR2 SYGVKD. The CDR3 extends over 16 amino acids. V dropped 3 bases and J dropped 2; count of bases not matched to a gene: 6. The CDR3 DNA sequence: TGTGCCATCAGTGATAGGCTAGCGGTTAACACCGGGGAGCTGTTTTTT. It codes for CAISDRLAVNTGELFF.

The rearrangement links TRBV6-6 to TRBJ2-2; possibly TRBD2 for D (5 bases). Trimming removed 6 bases at V and 1 base at J, with 9 bases between. The CDR3 covers 14 residues. In germline, CDR1 is MNHNY, CDR2 SVGAGI (reference sequence). CDR3 protein: CASRSSGNTGELFF. The CDR3 bases are TGTGCCAGCAGATCAAGCGGGAACACCGGGGAGCTGTTTTTT.

The count of this clone is one. The chain uses TRBV5-1 and TRBJ2-1; 11 bases fit TRBD2. The CDR3 is 16 residues long. CDR1 is SGHRS, CDR2 YFSETQ, per germline. With V trimmed by 3 bases and J by 7 bases, 9 bases remained unmatched. In DNA, the CDR3 is TGCGCCAGCAGCTACCGACTAGCGGGAACGGGGAATGAGCAGTTCTTC. It encodes CASSYRLAGTGNEQFF.

The chain combines TRBV5-1 with TRBJ2-3; D remains ambiguous. Germline lookup yields CDR1 SGHRS and CDR2 YFSETQ. Trimming removed 6 bases at V and 6 bases at J, with 17 bases between. This CDR3 has 14 amino acids. CDR3 DNA: TGCGCCAGCACGCTAGGTGGTAGGGTTGATACGCAGTATTTT. Encoded protein: CASTLGGRVDTQYF. The full variable domain, in which reference TRBV5-1 and TRBJ2-3 provide the parts outside the CDR3, is KAGVTQTPRYLIKTRGQQVTLSCSPISGHRSVSWYQQTPGQGLQFLFEYFSETQRNKGNFPGRFSGRQFSNSRSEMNVSTLELGDSALYLCASTLGGRVDTQYFGPGTRLTVL.

Only one count was recorded for this clone. The CDR3 nucleotides are TGTGCCAGCAGCTTGATACGGGGACTGAACACTGAAGCTTTCTTT. The encoded protein is CASSLIRGLNTEAFF. The chain uses TRBV5-4 and TRBJ1-1; D perhaps matches TRBD1 (5 bases). The CDR3 consists of 15 residues. CDR1 is SGHNT and CDR2 is YYREEE in the germline V gene (reference sequence). The V end lost 1 base, the J end lost 0 bases, and 10 bases lay between the germline ends.

The chain uses TRBV5-4 and TRBJ2-3; possibly TRBD2 for D (6 bases). The CDR3 is 15 residues long. V was pared by 7 bases and J by 4 bases, with 19 bases between. Germline V gives CDR1 SGHNT, CDR2 YYREEE (reference sequence). The CDR3 DNA sequence: TGTGCCAGCCGCGAGGGAGGAGGGCCTCCAGATACGCAGTATTTT. Residues: CASREGGGPPDTQYF.

Comment on this clone: An end of the junction differs from the germline gene, which may be a read error. This chain uses TRBV6-1 with TRBJ2-7; tentatively, D is TRBD1 (6 bases). The CDR3 runs to 11 residues. Germline V gene lookup returns CDR1 MNHNS and CDR2 SASEGT. The CDR3 DNA reads TGTGCCAGCAGTGAACGCGGAAGGGGGTTCTTC. Translated: CASSERGRGFF.

This chain uses TRBV19 with TRBJ2-2, with D tentatively TRBD1 or TRBD2 (6 bases each). The length of the CDR3 is 16 residues. The ends were cut back, 1 base at V and 4 bases at J, with 13 bases in the middle. Germline V gene lookup returns CDR1 LNHDA and CDR2 SQIVND (reference sequence). CDR3 nucleotide sequence: TGTGCCAGTAGTATAGGCGGGACAAAGGGCACCGGGGAGCTGTTTTTT. It encodes CASSIGGTKGTGELFF.